Following are 24 T cell receptor beta chains from one sample sequenced in a study of OX40 agonist ivuxolimab in advanced cancers. The repertoire was sequenced with immunoSEQ multiplex PCR; TCRdb's copy has only in-frame clones and lacks some. This repertoire shows around 75,000 clones, over 85% found once; its top ten account for less than 3%. Specimen: CD4+ or CD8+ T cells sorted from blood, collected in a trial of the OX40 agonist ivuxolimab. The receptors derive from an adult with an advanced solid tumor such as melanoma, head and neck, liver or kidney cancer.

The chain links TRBV6-1 to TRBJ2-7; 10 bases line up with TRBD2. From germline, CDR1 is MNHNS and CDR2 SASEGT. V lost 8 bases, J lost 7 bases, and 11 bases stayed unmatched. This CDR3 is built from 14 residues. This chain's CDR3 is CASPSAGGPREQYF. The CDR3 DNA follows: TGTGCCAGCCCTTCAGCGGGGGGGCCTCGTGAGCAGTACTTC.

The rearrangement joins TRBV4-2 to TRBJ2-5, with D possibly matching TRBD2 (6 bases). Trimming shortened V by 4 bases and J by 5 bases, and 14 bases separated the two germline ends. The CDR3 is made up of 14 amino acids. CDR1 LGHNA and CDR2 YNFKEQ come from the germline V gene. The CDR3 DNA reads TGTGCCAGCAGCCCCCATGGCCGGGAGGAGACCCAGTACTTC. It codes for CASSPHGREETQYF.

This chain joins TRBV27 and TRBJ2-2, with 10 bases fitting TRBD2. The junction had 9 bases not matched to a gene; V was cut back by 7 bases and J by 4 bases. The germline CDR1 and CDR2 sequences are MNHEY and SMNVEV (reference sequence). CDR3 length: 16 residues. CDR3 DNA: TGTGCCAGCACTTCCTCTAGCGGGAGCATCACCGGGGAGCTGTTTTTT. This codes for CASTSSSGSITGELFF.

The V gene is TRBV7-9, the J gene TRBJ1-1; D not resolved. The germline CDR1 and CDR2 sequences are SEHNR and FQNEAQ (reference sequence). Trimming took off 5 bases at V and 1 base at J, with 8 bases between the two ends. CDR3 size: 13 residues. CDR3 region: CASSVYKNTEAFF. The DNA for the CDR3 is TGTGCCAGCAGCGTCTACAAGAACACTGAAGCTTTCTTT. Complete variable domain (other parts from reference TRBV7-9 and TRBJ1-1): DTGVSQNPRHKITKRGQNVTFRCDPISEHNRLYWYRQTLGQGPEFLTYFQNEAQLEKSRLLSDRFSAERPKGSFSTLEIQRTEQGDSAMYLCASSVYKNTEAFFGQGTRLTVV.

The V and J genes are TRBV18 and TRBJ1-3, with TRBD1 as a possible D gene (5 bases). V lost 4 bases, J lost 0 bases, and 13 bases lay in between. From germline, CDR1 is KGHSH and CDR2 LQKENI. This CDR3 region has 16 residues. CDR3 nucleotide sequence: TGTGCCAGCTCACGGGGCCAGACAGTCTCTGGAAACACCATATATTTT. Protein: CASSRGQTVSGNTIYF.

V usage is TRBV18 and J usage is TRBJ2-3; D remains ambiguous. CDR3 length: 16 amino acids. With 4 bases removed from V and 4 bases from J, the gap between germline ends came to 18 bases. Germline V CDR1 and CDR2: KGHSH, LQKENI. The CDR3 nucleotides are TGTGCCAGCTCACAATCTCAGCCCGAAAGCTCAGATACGCAGTATTTT. Translation: CASSQSQPESSDTQYF. Drawing the rest from reference TRBV18 and TRBJ2-3, the complete variable domain is NAGVMQNPRHLVRRRGQEARLRCSPMKGHSHVYWYRQLPEEGLKFMVYLQKENIIDESGMPKERFSAEFPKEGPSILRIQQVVRGDSAAYFCASSQSQPESSDTQYFGPGTRLTVL.

The chain combines TRBV5-6 with TRBJ2-2; perhaps TRBD2 as D (6 bases). Germline V gives CDR1 SGHDT, CDR2 YYEEEE. This CDR3 has 15 residues. V dropped 4 bases and J dropped 1 base, with 11 bases sitting between them. The CDR3 sequence is CASSPRDLNTGELFF. The CDR3 DNA reads TGTGCCAGCAGCCCCCGGGACTTGAACACCGGGGAGCTGTTTTTT.

The chain couples TRBV7-2 to TRBJ2-3; D tentatively reads TRBD1 or TRBD2 (6 bases each). V was pared by 4 bases and J by 6 bases, with 11 bases between. Germline V gene sequence: CDR1 SGHTA, CDR2 FQGNSA. The CDR3 length is 13 residues. The CDR3 region has the DNA TGTGCCAGCAGCTACCTGGGGGGCGATACGCAGTATTTT. Encoded protein: CASSYLGGDTQYF.

The rearrangement links TRBV7-8 to TRBJ1-1; D is undetermined. Trimming took off 5 bases at V and 3 bases at J, with 16 bases between the two ends. The germline V gene has CDR1 SGHVS and CDR2 FQNEAQ. The CDR3 is made up of 15 amino acids. The CDR3 sequence: CASSPDHGRDTEAFF. The CDR3 DNA follows: TGTGCCAGCAGCCCAGACCACGGGAGGGACACTGAAGCTTTCTTT. The full variable domain, its missing parts supplied by reference TRBV7-8 and TRBJ1-1, is GAGVSQSPRYKVAKRGQDVALRCDPISGHVSLFWYQQALGQGPEFLTYFQNEAQLDKSGLPSDRFFAERPEGSVSTLKIQRTQQEDSAVYLCASSPDHGRDTEAFFGQGTRLTVV.

This clone occurred once. The CDR3 nucleotides are TGTGCCAGCAGCGACGACAGGGGACCAGATACGCAGTATTTT. Translating gives CASSDDRGPDTQYF. The chain is built from TRBV4-2 and TRBJ2-3, with 8 bases fitting TRBD1. J gave up 4 bases and V 5 bases, and 5 bases lay outside the gene matches. Germline CDR1 and CDR2: LGHNA and YNFKEQ. This CDR3 has 14 amino acids.

This chain connects TRBV7-8 to TRBJ2-3; D remains unclear. The CDR3 totals 14 residues. CDR1 and CDR2 (germline): SGHVS, FQNEAQ. V was shortened by 1 base and J by 3 bases, with 8 bases between the two germline ends. For the CDR3, the DNA is TGTGCCAGCAGCTTAGGGGGTACTACAGATACGCAGTATTTT. Protein sequence: CASSLGGTTDTQYF.

This chain connects TRBV29-1 to TRBJ2-7; D remains unclear. Trimming left V 6 bases short and J 2 bases short, with 11 bases between. Germline CDR1 is SQVTM and CDR2 is ANQGSEA. The CDR3 contains 12 residues. CDR3 sequence reads: CSVRTVAYEQYF. CDR3 coding DNA: TGCAGCGTAAGGACGGTAGCCTACGAGCAGTACTTC.

This clone was counted once. J is TRBJ2-2 and V is TRBV2; 7 positions agree with TRBD2. Germline V gene data show CDR1 as SNHLY and CDR2 as FYNNEI. The CDR3 is made up of 12 amino acids. Unmatched junction bases numbered 2, after V lost 11 bases and J lost 2 bases. Here the CDR3 reads CAGGGNTGELFF. The CDR3 DNA reads as TGTGCCGGGGGGGGAAACACCGGGGAGCTGTTTTTT. Full variable domain (remainder filled in from reference TRBV2 and TRBJ2-2): EPEVTQTPSHQVTQMGQEVILRCVPISNHLYFYWYRQILGQKVEFLVSFYNNEISEKSEIFDDQFSVERPDGSNFTLKIRSTKLEDSAMYFCAGGGNTGELFFGEGSRLTVL.

V gene TRBV27 combines with J gene TRBJ1-6; D is unclear. From germline, CDR1 is MNHEY and CDR2 SMNVEV (reference sequence). CDR3 length equals 13 residues. Between the trimmed V and J ends, which lost 5 bases and 7 bases, there was a span of 9 bases. In DNA, the CDR3 is TGTGCCAGCAGTCCCCGAGGGAATTCACCCCTCCACTTT. Residues: CASSPRGNSPLHF.

This clone occurred once. The rearrangement uses TRBV19 and TRBJ1-5; D remains ambiguous. Trimming removed 1 base at V and 0 bases at J, with 7 bases between. Germline values: CDR1 LNHDA, CDR2 SQIVND (reference sequence). This CDR3 comprises 15 residues. In DNA form, the CDR3 reads TGTGCCAGTAGTATAGGGGGTTATAGCAATCAGCCCCAGCATTTT. Translation: CASSIGGYSNQPQHF.

CDR3 in DNA: TGTGCCAGCAGGAGCGGCGGGAGCCCCTACGAGCAGTACTTC. This encodes CASRSGGSPYEQYF. The chain carries TRBV2 and TRBJ2-7, with TRBD2 identical over 7 bases. The trim removed 6 bases at V and 2 bases at J, leaving 7 bases unmatched. The germline CDR1 and CDR2 sequences are SNHLY and FYNNEI. CDR3 length: 14 residues.

This chain joins TRBV27 and TRBJ1-2; the match to TRBD1 covers 8 bases. In germline, CDR1 is MNHEY, CDR2 SMNVEV (reference sequence). The CDR3 contains 13 residues. Losses at the gene ends were 3 bases for V and 8 bases for J; bases not matched to a gene: 5. CDR3 residues: CASSFGQGQGYTF. For the CDR3, the DNA is TGTGCCAGCAGTTTCGGACAGGGCCAAGGCTACACCTTC.

Note on this clone: Its ends do not fully match the called genes, so a read error is possible. This chain uses TRBV2 with TRBJ1-2, with a possible D match to TRBD1 (5 bases). Germline CDR1 reads SNHLY; CDR2 reads FYNNEI. This CDR3 comprises 13 residues. CDR3 in amino acids: CASSEGASFGYTF. CDR3 in DNA: TGTGCCAGCAGCGAAGGGGCTTCCTTCGGCTACACCTTC.

The chain links TRBV7-2 to TRBJ2-5; D is unresolved. With 3 bases removed from V and 2 bases from J, the gap between germline ends came to 7 bases. Per the germline V gene, CDR1 is SGHTA and CDR2 is FQGNSA. The CDR3 has 13 amino acids. The CDR3 region has the DNA TGTGCCAGCAGCTTCGCAGAACAAGAGACCCAGTACTTC. It yields the protein CASSFAEQETQYF.

The rearrangement uses TRBV10-2 and TRBJ1-6; 7 bases align to TRBD1. CDR3 length equals 15 residues. Germline lookup yields CDR1 WSHSY and CDR2 SAAADI. Trimming removed 7 bases from V and 10 bases from J; junction bases left unmatched: 13. The CDR3 DNA reads TGCGCCAGCAACGCGGACAGGAACATAGTGTCACCCCTCCACTTT. Encoded protein: CASNADRNIVSPLHF.

Here the CDR3 DNA reads TGCGCCAGCAGCCCCAGGACTAGCGGGGGAGAAGAGACCCAGTACTTC. Translating it yields CASSPRTSGGEETQYF. V and J are TRBV5-1 and TRBJ2-5; TRBD2 aligns across 13 bases. V lost 4 bases, J lost 3 bases, and 6 bases stayed unmatched. CDR1 is SGHRS and CDR2 is YFSETQ in the germline V gene. The CDR3 consists of 16 residues.

This rearrangement joins TRBV19 to TRBJ1-1, with unresolved D. The germline CDR1 and CDR2 sequences are LNHDA and SQIVND (reference sequence). Trimming stripped 3 bases from V and 5 bases from J, with 10 bases between. This CDR3 is built from 13 residues. CDR3 coding DNA: TGTGCCAGTAGTATTTACGGGAAAACTGAAGCTTTCTTT. It encodes CASSIYGKTEAFF.

CDR3 nucleotide sequence: TGTGCCTGGCAACTTAACAGGGACCTAGGGACCCAGTACTTC. Protein: CAWQLNRDLGTQYF. J is TRBJ2-5 and V is TRBV30; tentatively, D is TRBD1 (6 bases). With 5 bases removed from V and 7 bases from J, the gap between germline ends came to 20 bases. The germline CDR1 and CDR2 sequences are GTSNPN and SVGIG (reference sequence). CDR3 size: 14 residues.

This rearrangement joins TRBV5-1 to TRBJ1-1; D not resolved. CDR1 is SGHRS, CDR2 YFSETQ, per germline. Trimming took off 3 bases at V and 1 base at J, with 7 bases between the two ends. CDR3 length equals 13 residues. The CDR3 bases are TGCGCCAGCAGCTACCTACCGAACACTGAAGCTTTCTTT. Its translation is CASSYLPNTEAFF.